The 9 T cell receptor beta chains below all came from one sample that was sequenced in a study of blood T cell repertoires in COVID-19. Sequencing used immunoSEQ multiplex PCR; TCRdb keeps in-frame clones, though not all of them. This table has roughly 80,000 clones, 88% appearing once. Material for sequencing was peripheral blood. The receptors were gathered from a human donor in a cohort sampled during active COVID-19.

The chain couples TRBV6-5 to TRBJ1-3; unclear D gene. This CDR3 has 15 residues. CDR1 and CDR2 from the germline V gene are MNHEY and SVGAGI. The germline V and J ends were trimmed by 7 bases and 4 bases, with 17 bases remaining between them. The DNA for the CDR3 is TGTGCCAGCAAAAGAGGGCAGTTAATCGGAAACACCATATATTTT. This gives the protein CASKRGQLIGNTIYF.

The chain links TRBV25-1 to TRBJ1-5; 11 nucleotides line up with TRBD1. Looked up from germline, CDR1 is MGHDK and CDR2 is SYGVNS. The CDR3 length is 13 residues. Trimming at V came to 10 bases and at J to 5 bases, leaving 4 bases not matched to a gene. CDR3 bases: TGTGCCACCGCGGGACAGGGGGATCAGCCCCAGCATTTT. Amino acid sequence: CATAGQGDQPQHF.

The chain carries TRBV9 and TRBJ1-1, with D perhaps matching TRBD1 (5 bases). The germline V gene encodes CDR1 SGDLS and CDR2 YYNGEE. V was trimmed by 1 base and J by 11 bases, leaving 18 bases between them. This CDR3 is 14 amino acids long. The CDR3 protein is CASSVPSTGGSAFF. CDR3 nucleotide sequence: TGTGCCAGCAGCGTACCATCTACGGGGGGATCGGCTTTCTTT.

The chain carries TRBV29-1 and TRBJ1-1; 7 bases agree with TRBD1. CDR1 and CDR2 from the germline V gene are SQVTM and ANQGSEA. This CDR3 spans 14 amino acids. V gave up 5 bases and J gave up 4 bases; unmatched junction bases: 10. This CDR3 is CSVTRQGLITEAFF. In DNA, the CDR3 is TGCAGCGTTACCAGACAGGGTTTGATCACTGAAGCTTTCTTT.

V usage is TRBV7-9 and J usage is TRBJ1-1; TRBD1 matches 7 bases. J gave up 1 base and V 5 bases, and 1 base lay outside the gene matches. Germline-derived CDR1 and CDR2 are SEHNR and FQNEAQ (reference sequence). The CDR3 extends over 13 amino acids. CDR3 residues: CASSAGGNTEAFF. The DNA for the CDR3 is TGTGCCAGCAGCGCAGGGGGGAACACTGAAGCTTTCTTT. Complete variable domain (other parts from reference TRBV7-9 and TRBJ1-1): DTGVSQNPRHKITKRGQNVTFRCDPISEHNRLYWYRQTLGQGPEFLTYFQNEAQLEKSRLLSDRFSAERPKGSFSTLEIQRTEQGDSAMYLCASSAGGNTEAFFGQGTRLTVV.

The CDR3 DNA reads as TGTGCCAGCAGCTTTATTCTAGAGGGTGGCGGGAGACTAATCGAGCAGTACTTC. Translating gives CASSFILEGGGRLIEQYF. The gene calls are TRBV11-2 and TRBJ2-7; 7 positions agree with TRBD2. Trimming cost V 3 bases and J 6 bases; bases outside gene matches: 20. Looked up from germline, CDR1 is SGHAT and CDR2 is FQNNGV. This CDR3 is built from 18 residues.

V gene TRBV5-4 combines with J gene TRBJ2-7; perhaps TRBD1 as D (5 bases). Germline loops: CDR1 SGHNT, CDR2 YYREEE (reference sequence). The V gene lost 0 bases and the J gene lost 7 bases, with 11 bases spanning the gap. CDR3 length: 13 amino acids. This CDR3 reads CASSLGRAREQYF. CDR3 coding DNA: TGTGCCAGCAGCTTGGGCAGGGCTAGGGAGCAGTACTTC.

This rearrangement joins TRBV7-6 to TRBJ2-5; 7 nucleotides agree with TRBD1. Germline CDR1 is SGHVS and CDR2 is FNYEAQ. The CDR3 is 18 amino acids. Germline trimming cut 4 bases from V and 2 bases from J; bases unmatched to any gene: 16. CDR3 sequence (DNA): TGTGCCAGCAGCTCACAAAGACCAACTCGGGACAGACAAGAGACCCAGTACTTC. This sequence encodes CASSSQRPTRDRQETQYF.

The V gene is TRBV6-4, the J gene TRBJ2-1; D remains ambiguous. V dropped 4 bases and J dropped 0 bases, with 10 bases sitting between them. The CDR3 consists of 15 residues. Germline V CDR1 and CDR2: MRHNA, SNTAGT. The CDR3 DNA reads as TGTGCCAGCAGTGCCACTTTTGGCTCCTACAATGAGCAGTTCTTC. Its translation is CASSATFGSYNEQFF.